The clone carrying this T cell receptor beta chain has a handful of counts. The data stem from a study of T-cell reconstitution after alpha-beta-depleted transplantation in children. The germline CDR1 and CDR2 sequences are SEHNR and FQNEAQ (reference sequence). With 5 bases removed from V and 3 bases from J, the gap between germline ends came to 14 bases. The CDR3 has 14 residues. Unique molecular identifiers were incorporated during preparation of the TCRbeta library. TCRdb independently ran MiXCR on the PCR reads; one entry per CDR3 protein. Seen here are about 400,000 distinct CDR3 sequences, roughly 22% observed once, and the top ten hold 3.8%.

The material was PBMCs from the stem cell graft donor, obtained from the stem cell graft. The chain couples TRBV7-9 to TRBJ2-7; D gene unclear. The source is a human donor who donated a stem cell graft to a child with acute myeloid leukemia. The CDR3 protein is CASSDTSTIYEQYF. CDR3 nucleotides: TGTGCCAGCAGCGACACCAGCACAATCTACGAGCAGTACTTC.